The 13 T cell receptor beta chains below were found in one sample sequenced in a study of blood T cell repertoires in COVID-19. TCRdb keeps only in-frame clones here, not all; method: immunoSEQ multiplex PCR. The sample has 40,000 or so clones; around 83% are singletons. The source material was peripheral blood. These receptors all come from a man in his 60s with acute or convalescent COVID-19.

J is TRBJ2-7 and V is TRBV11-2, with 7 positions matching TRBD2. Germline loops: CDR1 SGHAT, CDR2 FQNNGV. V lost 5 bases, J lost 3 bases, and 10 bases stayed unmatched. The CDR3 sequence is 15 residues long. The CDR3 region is CASSNYGGYFYEQYF. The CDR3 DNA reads TGTGCCAGCAGCAACTACGGGGGGTACTTCTACGAGCAGTACTTC.

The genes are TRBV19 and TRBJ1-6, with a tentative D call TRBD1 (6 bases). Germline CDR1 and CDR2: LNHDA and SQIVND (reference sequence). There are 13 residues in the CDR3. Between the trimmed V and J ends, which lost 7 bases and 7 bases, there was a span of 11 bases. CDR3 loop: CASTERGNSPLHF. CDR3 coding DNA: TGTGCCAGTACCGAAAGGGGGAATTCACCCCTCCACTTT.

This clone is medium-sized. The CDR3 is CASSVLYTGELFF. CDR3 sequence (DNA): TGTGCCAGCAGCGTCCTCTACACCGGGGAGCTGTTTTTT. V usage is TRBV9 and J usage is TRBJ2-2; the D is unclear. Germline values: CDR1 SGDLS, CDR2 YYNGEE. The V and J ends lost 2 bases and 3 bases respectively, with 5 bases between them. The CDR3 spans 13 residues.

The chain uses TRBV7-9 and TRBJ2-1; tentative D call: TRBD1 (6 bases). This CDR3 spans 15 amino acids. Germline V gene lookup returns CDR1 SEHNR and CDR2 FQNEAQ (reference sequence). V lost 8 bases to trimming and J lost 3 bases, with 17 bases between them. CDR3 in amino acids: CASSGQGSHYNEQFF. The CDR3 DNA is TGTGCCAGCTCTGGCCAGGGGTCCCACTACAATGAGCAGTTCTTC.

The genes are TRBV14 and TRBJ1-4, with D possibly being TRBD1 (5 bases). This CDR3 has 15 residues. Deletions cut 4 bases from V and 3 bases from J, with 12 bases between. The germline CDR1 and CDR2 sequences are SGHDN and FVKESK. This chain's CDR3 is CASSPRPGSNEKLFF. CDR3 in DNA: TGTGCCAGCAGCCCCCGGCCAGGGTCTAATGAAAAACTGTTTTTT.

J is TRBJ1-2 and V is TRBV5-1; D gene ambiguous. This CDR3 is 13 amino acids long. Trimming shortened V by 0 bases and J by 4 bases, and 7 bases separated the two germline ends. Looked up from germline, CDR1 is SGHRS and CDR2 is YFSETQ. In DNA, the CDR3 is TGCGCCAGCAGCTTGGACAGCGGCTATGGCTACACCTTC. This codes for CASSLDSGYGYTF.

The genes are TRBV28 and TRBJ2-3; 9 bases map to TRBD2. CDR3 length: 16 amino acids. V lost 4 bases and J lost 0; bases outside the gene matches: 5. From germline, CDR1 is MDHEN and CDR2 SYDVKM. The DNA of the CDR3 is TGTGCCAGCAGTTCCAGACTAGCGGAAAGCACAGATACGCAGTATTTT. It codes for CASSSRLAESTDTQYF.

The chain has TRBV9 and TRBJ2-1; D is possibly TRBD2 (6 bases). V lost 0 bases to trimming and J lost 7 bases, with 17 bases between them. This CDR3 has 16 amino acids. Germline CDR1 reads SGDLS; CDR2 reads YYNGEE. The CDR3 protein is CASSVGLVGFKNEQFF. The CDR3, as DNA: TGTGCCAGCAGCGTAGGACTAGTGGGTTTCAAGAATGAGCAGTTCTTC.

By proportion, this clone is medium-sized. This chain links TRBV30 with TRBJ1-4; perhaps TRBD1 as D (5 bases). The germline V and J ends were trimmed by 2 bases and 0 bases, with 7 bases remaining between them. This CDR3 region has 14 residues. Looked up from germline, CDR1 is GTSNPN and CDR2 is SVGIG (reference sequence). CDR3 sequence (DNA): TGTGCCTGGAGTCAGGGTGCAACTAATGAAAAACTGTTTTTT. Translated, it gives CAWSQGATNEKLFF.

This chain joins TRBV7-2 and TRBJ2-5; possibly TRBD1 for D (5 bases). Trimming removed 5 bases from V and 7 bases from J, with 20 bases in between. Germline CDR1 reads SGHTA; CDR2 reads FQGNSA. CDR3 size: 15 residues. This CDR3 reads CASSLSAGIQGTQYF. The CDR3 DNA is TGTGCCAGCAGCCTCTCTGCAGGGATCCAGGGGACCCAGTACTTC.

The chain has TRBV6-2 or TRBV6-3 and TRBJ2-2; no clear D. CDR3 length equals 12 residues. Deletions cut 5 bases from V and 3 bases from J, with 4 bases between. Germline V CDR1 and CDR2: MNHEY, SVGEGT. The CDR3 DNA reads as TGTGCCAGCAGTCCAGACACCGGGGAGCTGTTTTTT. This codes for CASSPDTGELFF.

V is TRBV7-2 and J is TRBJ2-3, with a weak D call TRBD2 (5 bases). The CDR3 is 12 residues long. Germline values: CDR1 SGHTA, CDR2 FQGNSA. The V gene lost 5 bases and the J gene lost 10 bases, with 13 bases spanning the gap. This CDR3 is CASSPQVGAQYF. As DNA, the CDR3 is TGTGCCAGCAGCCCCCAGGTGGGAGCGCAGTATTTT.

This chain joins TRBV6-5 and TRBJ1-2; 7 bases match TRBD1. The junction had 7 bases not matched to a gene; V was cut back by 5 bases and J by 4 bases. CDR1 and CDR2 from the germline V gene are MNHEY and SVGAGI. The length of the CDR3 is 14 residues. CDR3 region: CASSLETGPYGYTF. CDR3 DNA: TGTGCCAGCAGTCTAGAGACAGGGCCCTATGGCTACACCTTC.